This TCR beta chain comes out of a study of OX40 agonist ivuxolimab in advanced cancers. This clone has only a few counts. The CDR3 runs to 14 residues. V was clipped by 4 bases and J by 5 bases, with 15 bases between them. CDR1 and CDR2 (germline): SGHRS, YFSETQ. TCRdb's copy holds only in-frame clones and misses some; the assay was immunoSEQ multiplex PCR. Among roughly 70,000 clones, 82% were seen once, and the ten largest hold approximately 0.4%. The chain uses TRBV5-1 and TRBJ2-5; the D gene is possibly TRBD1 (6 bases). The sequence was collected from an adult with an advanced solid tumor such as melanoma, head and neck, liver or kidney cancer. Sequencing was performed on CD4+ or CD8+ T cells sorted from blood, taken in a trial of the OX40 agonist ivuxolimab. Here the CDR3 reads CASSPQGSTETQYF. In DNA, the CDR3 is TGCGCCAGCAGCCCACAGGGATCAACGGAGACCCAGTACTTC.